This T cell receptor (beta chain) was recovered during a study of glioma-infiltrating T cells. Notes on this clonotype: Antigen: not known.

CDR3 size: 13 residues. The V end was cut by 3 bases, the J end by 2 bases, with 7 bases between. Germline V gene sequence: CDR1 LNHDA, CDR2 SQIVND (reference sequence). Using RNA template, CDR3s of TCR alpha and beta were amplified with iRepertoire arm-PCR. TCRdb redid the calling of the multiplex PCR reads with MiXCR, one entry per CDR3 protein. This repertoire shows about 140,000 distinct CDR3 sequences, approximately 40% found once; its top ten account for 20% to 25%. Study results and caveats: Only very few CDR3 sequences appeared in both tissue and blood.

V usage is TRBV19 and J usage is TRBJ1-1; no firm D call. Sequenced input: glioma tissue, nonneoplastic brain tissue, or PBMCs (not recorded which). This clonotype was obtained from a human donor with low-grade glioma or glioblastoma, undergoing nonglioma brain surgery, or in good health (not recorded which). The CDR3 DNA is TGTGCCAGTAGTATTTCCCGAAACACTGAAGCTTTCTTT. This encodes CASSISRNTEAFF. Full variable domain (outside the CDR3, taken from reference TRBV19 and TRBJ1-1): DGGITQSPKYLFRKEGQNVTLSCEQNLNHDAMYWYRQDPGQGLRLIYYSQIVNDFQKGDIAEGYSVSREKKESFPLTVTSAQKNPTAFYLCASSISRNTEAFFGQGTRLTVV.